The next 26 T cell receptor beta chains were all read from a single sample in a study of OX40 agonist ivuxolimab in advanced cancers. The assay was immunoSEQ multiplex PCR, and TCRdb's table has in-frame clones only and misses some. The sample lists about 20,000 clones, about nine tenths seen once, with roughly 30% in the top ten. The sample in question was CD4+ or CD8+ T cells sorted from blood, obtained in a trial of the OX40 agonist ivuxolimab. The receptors stem from an adult with an advanced solid tumor such as melanoma, head and neck, liver or kidney cancer.

The chain has TRBV7-6 and TRBJ2-1; tentative D call: TRBD2 (5 bases). The germline gives CDR1 SGHVS, CDR2 FNYEAQ. The CDR3 sequence is 13 residues long. The V and J ends lost 5 bases and 6 bases respectively, with 11 bases between them. The CDR3 is CASSPDYGNEQFF. Written as DNA, the CDR3 is TGTGCCAGCAGCCCTGACTACGGCAATGAGCAGTTCTTC.

This chain uses TRBV28 with TRBJ2-7; 9 bases are shared with TRBD1. The length of the CDR3 is 15 residues. Germline V CDR1 and CDR2: MDHEN, SYDVKM. Unmatched junction bases numbered 11, after V lost 6 bases and J lost 5 bases. The CDR3 protein is CASSSLRTGVDEQYF. CDR3 coding DNA: TGTGCCAGCAGCTCACTCAGGACAGGGGTCGACGAGCAGTACTTC.

J is TRBJ1-4 and V is TRBV28, with TRBD1 matching 8 bases. With V trimmed by 7 bases and J by 7 bases, 8 bases remained unmatched. The CDR3 is 14 amino acids. The germline V gene encodes CDR1 MDHEN and CDR2 SYDVKM. CDR3 coding DNA: TGTGCCAGCACTCCGGACAGGGAGACTGAAAAACTGTTTTTT. Translation: CASTPDRETEKLFF.

CDR3 residues: CASSLGGGEPFGEKLFF. The CDR3 coding sequence is TGTGCCAGCAGCTTGGGGGGGGGAGAGCCGTTCGGTGAAAAACTGTTTTTT. This chain connects TRBV5-8 to TRBJ1-4; D may be TRBD1 (5 bases). The V gene lost 0 bases and the J gene lost 7 bases, with 19 bases spanning the gap. The germline V gene has CDR1 SGHTS and CDR2 YDEGEE. CDR3 length equals 17 residues.

V usage is TRBV9 and J usage is TRBJ2-2, with a tentative D call TRBD2 (5 bases). The germline V gene has CDR1 SGDLS and CDR2 YYNGEE. The CDR3 is made up of 17 amino acids. Between the trimmed V and J ends, which lost 3 bases and 0 bases, there was a span of 15 bases. The CDR3 loop is CASSAPQRVSNTGELFF. In DNA, the CDR3 is TGTGCCAGCAGCGCCCCCCAGAGGGTATCGAACACCGGGGAGCTGTTTTTT.

This clone was recorded once. The V gene is TRBV7-3, the J gene TRBJ2-3; 8 bases agree with TRBD2. The germline CDR1 and CDR2 sequences are SGHTA and FQGTGA. Germline trimming cut 10 bases from V and 1 base from J; bases unmatched to any gene: 25. The CDR3 is made up of 20 amino acids. The CDR3, as DNA: TGTGCCACCACCCCGGACTGCCCCCTCTGCATTAGCGGGGGCACAGATACGCAGTATTTT. Translation: CATTPDCPLCISGGTDTQYF.

The gene calls are TRBV6-4 and TRBJ2-2, with 9 bases identical to TRBD1. After removal of 7 bases from V and 3 bases from J, the junction contained 15 bases not matched to a gene. The CDR3 has 18 residues. Germline V lookup: CDR1 MRHNA, CDR2 SNTAGT. The CDR3 sequence: CASKVGQGTGEYTGELFF. The CDR3 DNA is TGTGCCAGCAAGGTAGGACAGGGGACGGGAGAGTACACCGGGGAGCTGTTTTTT.

The CDR3 sequence is CASGGGKNEKLFF. In DNA form, the CDR3 reads TGTGCCAGCGGAGGTGGGAAGAATGAAAAACTGTTTTTT. V usage is TRBV6-6 and J usage is TRBJ1-4, with D hard to call. The CDR3 is made up of 13 amino acids. V lost 8 bases and J lost 5, with 12 bases in between. Looked up from germline, CDR1 is MNHNY and CDR2 is SVGAGI (reference sequence).

This clone was counted a single time. The rearrangement uses TRBV5-6 and TRBJ1-5; TRBD1 matches at 8 bases. Germline V gene lookup returns CDR1 SGHDT and CDR2 YYEEEE. This CDR3 is 13 amino acids long. V was pared by 4 bases and J by 7 bases, with 4 bases of the junction left unmatched. DNA of the CDR3: TGTGCCAGCAGCCGACAGGGGTGGCAGCCCCAGCATTTT. Encoded protein: CASSRQGWQPQHF.

V gene TRBV19 combines with J gene TRBJ1-1; D is unclear. V lost 4 bases and J lost 3, with 12 bases in between. Germline V gene sequence: CDR1 LNHDA, CDR2 SQIVND (reference sequence). CDR3 length: 14 residues. The CDR3 DNA reads as TGTGCCAGTAGTACGGGCCTGCTGGACACTGAAGCTTTCTTT. The encoded protein is CASSTGLLDTEAFF. Combining the CDR3 with reference TRBV19 and TRBJ1-1 gives the whole variable domain DGGITQSPKYLFRKEGQNVTLSCEQNLNHDAMYWYRQDPGQGLRLIYYSQIVNDFQKGDIAEGYSVSREKKESFPLTVTSAQKNPTAFYLCASSTGLLDTEAFFGQGTRLTVV.

The chain employs TRBV5-4 and TRBJ2-3; 13 bases map to TRBD2. The germline CDR1 and CDR2 sequences are SGHNT and YYREEE (reference sequence). This CDR3 is built from 17 residues. J was trimmed by 3 bases and V by 3 bases; bases with no gene match: 7. In nucleotides, the CDR3 is TGTGCCAGCAGCTCTAAAACGGGACTAGCGGGGACAGATACGCAGTATTTT. This codes for CASSSKTGLAGTDTQYF.

The V and J genes are TRBV5-6 and TRBJ2-7, with D perhaps TRBD1 or TRBD2 (5 bases each). This CDR3 spans 14 amino acids. V was pared by 3 bases and J by 3 bases, with 13 bases between. The V gene's germline CDR1 is SGHDT and CDR2 YYEEEE. This CDR3 reads CASSSRDGLYEQYF. CDR3 DNA: TGTGCCAGCAGCTCGAGGGACGGTCTCTACGAGCAGTACTTC.

This sequence joins TRBV6-1 and TRBJ1-2; 7 positions agree with TRBD1. V was clipped by 8 bases and J by 4 bases; unmatched bases: 10. CDR1 and CDR2 from the germline V gene are MNHNS and SASEGT. The CDR3 is made up of 14 amino acids. CDR3: CASGPGKGAYGYTF. The CDR3 DNA follows: TGTGCCAGCGGGCCAGGGAAGGGGGCCTATGGCTACACCTTC.

V is TRBV5-6 and J is TRBJ1-5, with a possible D match to TRBD1 (5 bases). This CDR3 is 14 amino acids long. V shed 3 bases and J shed 1 base, with 8 bases lying between them. Per germline, CDR1 SGHDT and CDR2 YYEEEE. The CDR3 coding sequence is TGTGCCAGCAGCTCGGGGGGGAGCAATCAGCCCCAGCATTTT. This encodes CASSSGGSNQPQHF.

The V call is TRBV7-9, the J call TRBJ2-2, with unresolved D. V lost 1 base to trimming and J lost 5 bases, with 8 bases between them. CDR1 and CDR2 from the germline V gene are SEHNR and FQNEAQ (reference sequence). The length of the CDR3 is 14 residues. DNA of the CDR3: TGTGCCAGCAGCTTAGGGTGGGGAACCGGGGAGCTGTTTTTT. Its protein product is CASSLGWGTGELFF.

By proportion, this clone is medium-sized (0.01 to 0.1%). The CDR3 protein is CASSEGGRSEAFF. CDR3 sequence (DNA): TGTGCCAGCAGCGAAGGGGGTCGGAGTGAAGCTTTCTTT. This chain uses TRBV7-2 with TRBJ1-1; TRBD1 is a possible D gene (6 bases). The CDR3 totals 13 residues. The V gene's germline CDR1 is SGHTA and CDR2 FQGNSA. Trimming pared 5 bases from V and 7 bases from J, leaving 14 bases between.

The rearrangement links TRBV27 to TRBJ2-1; 9 positions agree with TRBD2. Trimming took 6 bases from V and 7 from J; bases not matched to a gene: 13. The germline V gene encodes CDR1 MNHEY and CDR2 SMNVEV (reference sequence). This CDR3 comprises 16 residues. The CDR3 loop is CASRSLSRTSENEQFF. The CDR3 DNA reads TGTGCCAGCAGATCCCTTTCCAGGACTAGCGAGAATGAGCAGTTCTTC.

The V and J genes are TRBV11-2 and TRBJ2-7; D perhaps matches TRBD1 (6 bases). This CDR3 is 12 amino acids long. Germline lookup yields CDR1 SGHAT and CDR2 FQNNGV. The V gene lost 11 bases and the J gene lost 2 bases, with 13 bases spanning the gap. CDR3 coding DNA: TGTGCCGCCAGGGGTCCAACCTACGAGCAGTACTTC. It yields the protein CAARGPTYEQYF.

The chain recombines TRBV11-3 with TRBJ1-6; TRBD1 matches 7 bases. V shed 3 bases, J shed 0 bases, and the junction held 2 bases outside the gene matches. The CDR3 runs to 16 residues. CDR1 and CDR2 from the germline V gene are SGHNT and YENEEA. CDR3 nucleotide sequence: TGTGCCAGCAGCTTCGGGACAGTCTCCTATAATTCACCCCTCCACTTT. It codes for CASSFGTVSYNSPLHF.

The chain employs TRBV7-9 and TRBJ2-3; D perhaps matches TRBD1 (10 bases). Germline V gives CDR1 SEHNR, CDR2 FQNEAQ (reference sequence). V lost 8 bases to trimming and J lost 1 base, with 19 bases between them. This CDR3 comprises 16 residues. This chain's CDR3 is CASHAGGTGGTDTQYF. Here the CDR3 DNA reads TGTGCCAGCCATGCGGGAGGGACAGGGGGCACAGATACGCAGTATTTT.

J is TRBJ2-7 and V is TRBV6-5, with D possibly being TRBD1 or TRBD2 (5 bases each). Trimming cost V 2 bases and J 0 bases, with 5 bases left between them. The germline V gene has CDR1 MNHEY and CDR2 SVGAGI. The CDR3 totals 13 residues. The CDR3 region is CASSYGGSYEQYF. In nucleotides, the CDR3 is TGTGCCAGCAGTTACGGGGGCTCCTACGAGCAGTACTTC.

The chain links TRBV15 to TRBJ1-3; 7 bases are a match to TRBD1. V was clipped by 0 bases and J by 0 bases; unmatched bases: 8. The CDR3 has 18 residues. The germline gives CDR1 LNHNV, CDR2 YYDKDF (reference sequence). The CDR3 DNA sequence: TGTGCCACCAGCAGAGATATAGGACAGGCACTCTCTGGAAACACCATATATTTT. Translated, it gives CATSRDIGQALSGNTIYF. The full variable domain, with the rest looked up from reference TRBV15 and TRBJ1-3, is DAMVIQNPRYQVTQFGKPVTLSCSQTLNHNVMYWYQQKSSQAPKLLFHYYDKDFNNEADTPDNFQSRRPNTSFCFLDIRSPGLGDTAMYLCATSRDIGQALSGNTIYFGEGSWLTVV.

J is TRBJ2-1 and V is TRBV7-2; D gene ambiguous. Trimming took off 5 bases at V and 5 bases at J, with 13 bases between the two ends. The V gene's germline CDR1 is SGHTA and CDR2 FQGNSA. The CDR3 spans 14 residues. The CDR3 DNA is TGTGCCAGCAGCCCCAGATACCCGGACAATGAGCAGTTCTTC. Amino acids: CASSPRYPDNEQFF.

This clone was seen a handful of times. The rearrangement uses TRBV7-8 and TRBJ1-4, with TRBD1 matching 8 bases. The germline V gene has CDR1 SGHVS and CDR2 FQNEAQ. V lost 8 bases to trimming and J lost 6 bases; unmatched junction nucleotides: 11. This CDR3 is 15 amino acids long. CDR3 protein: CASSGPTGVDEKLFF. In DNA, the CDR3 is TGTGCCAGCTCGGGGCCGACAGGGGTGGATGAAAAACTGTTTTTT.

J is TRBJ2-3 and V is TRBV5-1; TRBD1 matches 12 bases. V shed 2 bases, J shed 1 base, and the junction held 8 bases outside the gene matches. Looked up from germline, CDR1 is SGHRS and CDR2 is YFSETQ. The CDR3 spans 18 residues. DNA of the CDR3: TGCGCCAGCAGCTTTACGGTGTGGGACAGGGGGCGCACAGATACGCAGTATTTT. Amino acids: CASSFTVWDRGRTDTQYF. Full variable domain (remainder filled in from reference TRBV5-1 and TRBJ2-3): KAGVTQTPRYLIKTRGQQVTLSCSPISGHRSVSWYQQTPGQGLQFLFEYFSETQRNKGNFPGRFSGRQFSNSRSEMNVSTLELGDSALYLCASSFTVWDRGRTDTQYFGPGTRLTVL.

This rearrangement joins TRBV4-2 to TRBJ2-3; possibly TRBD1 for D (6 bases). The V gene lost 0 bases and the J gene lost 2 bases, with 9 bases spanning the gap. The germline gives CDR1 LGHNA, CDR2 YNFKEQ. The CDR3 runs 15 residues. The CDR3 DNA reads as TGTGCCAGCAGCCAAGAGGGGACATTCACAGATACGCAGTATTTT. It is translated as CASSQEGTFTDTQYF.